This T cell receptor beta chain was sequenced for a study of cytomegalovirus exposure and HLA in healthy donors. Of note for this clone: Its antigen remains unknown.

Findings and limits, study-wide: The only immune exposure information that was available was CMV serostatus. The authors later found HLA-associated TCR beta chains more clonally expanded than equally common others. A later analysis linked a missense DCLRE1C variant to TCR beta V- and J-gene trimming.

13 Jbeta primers and 60 Vbeta primers were used for the PCR. Sequencing used immunoSEQ multiplex PCR; TCRdb keeps in-frame clones, though not all of them. Here the sample table reports some 110,000 clones. This CDR3 spans 16 amino acids. Germline CDR1 MDHEN, CDR2 SYDVKM. V was clipped by 5 bases and J by 2 bases; unmatched bases: 10. Sequencing input: PBMCs. The TCR originated in a middle-aged man in good health and CMV-seropositive. The chain joins TRBV28 to TRBJ2-3; the match to TRBD2 covers 7 bases. The CDR3 here is CASSIAGEGSTDTQYF. CDR3 nucleotide sequence: TGTGCCAGCAGTATTGCGGGAGAAGGGTCCACAGATACGCAGTATTTT.